This T cell receptor (beta chain) was identified in a study of OX40 agonist ivuxolimab in advanced cancers. Trimming stripped 6 bases from V and 6 bases from J, with 6 bases between. This CDR3 comprises 10 residues. The V gene's germline CDR1 is DFQATT and CDR2 SNEGSKA (reference sequence). Measured with immunoSEQ multiplex PCR; TCRdb has only the in-frame clones, and not every one. Of around 26,000 clones in the sample, 80% to 85% are singletons; the top ten hold around 20%. This sequence joins TRBV20-1 and TRBJ2-1; the D is unclear. This TCR was recovered from an adult with an advanced solid tumor such as melanoma, head and neck, liver or kidney cancer. The source material was CD4+ or CD8+ T cells sorted from blood, sampled in a trial of the OX40 agonist ivuxolimab. CDR3 region: CSAAVNEQFF. CDR3 coding DNA: TGCAGTGCCGCGGTCAATGAGCAGTTCTTC.